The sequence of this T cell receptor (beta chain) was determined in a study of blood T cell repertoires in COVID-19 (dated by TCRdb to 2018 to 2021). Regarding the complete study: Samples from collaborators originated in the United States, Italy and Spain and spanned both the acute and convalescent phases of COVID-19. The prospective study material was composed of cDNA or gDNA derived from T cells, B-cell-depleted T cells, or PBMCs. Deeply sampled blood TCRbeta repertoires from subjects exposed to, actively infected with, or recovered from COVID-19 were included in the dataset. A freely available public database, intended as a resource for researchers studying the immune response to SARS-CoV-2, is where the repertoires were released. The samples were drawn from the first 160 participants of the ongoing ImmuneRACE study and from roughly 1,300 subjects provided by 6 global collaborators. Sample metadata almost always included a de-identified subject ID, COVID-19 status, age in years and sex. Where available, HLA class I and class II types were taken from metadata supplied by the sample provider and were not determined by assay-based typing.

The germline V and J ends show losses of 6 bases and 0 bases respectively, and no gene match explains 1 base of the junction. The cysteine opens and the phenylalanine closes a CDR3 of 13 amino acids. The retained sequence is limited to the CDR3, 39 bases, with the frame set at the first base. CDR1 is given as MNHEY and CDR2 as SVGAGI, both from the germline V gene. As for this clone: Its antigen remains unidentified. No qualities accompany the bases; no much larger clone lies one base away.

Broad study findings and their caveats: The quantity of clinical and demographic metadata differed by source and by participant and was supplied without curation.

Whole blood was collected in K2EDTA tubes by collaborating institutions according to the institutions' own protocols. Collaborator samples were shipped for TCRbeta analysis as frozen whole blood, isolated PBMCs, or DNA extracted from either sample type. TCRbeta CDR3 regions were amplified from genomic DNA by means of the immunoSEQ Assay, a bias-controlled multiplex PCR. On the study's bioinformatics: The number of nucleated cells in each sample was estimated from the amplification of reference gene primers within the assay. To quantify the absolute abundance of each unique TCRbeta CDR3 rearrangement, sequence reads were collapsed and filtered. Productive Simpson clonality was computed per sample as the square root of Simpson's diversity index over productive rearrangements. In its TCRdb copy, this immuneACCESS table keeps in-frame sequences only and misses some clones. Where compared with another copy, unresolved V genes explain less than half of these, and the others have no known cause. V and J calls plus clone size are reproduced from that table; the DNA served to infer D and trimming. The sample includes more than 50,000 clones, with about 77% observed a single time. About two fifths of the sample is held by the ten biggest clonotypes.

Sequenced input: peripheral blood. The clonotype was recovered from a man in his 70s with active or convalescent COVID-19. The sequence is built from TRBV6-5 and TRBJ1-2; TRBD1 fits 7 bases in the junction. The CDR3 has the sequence CASRGTANYGYTF. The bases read TGTGCCAGCAGAGGGACAGCTAACTATGGCTACACCTTC.